This passage covers 28 T cell receptor beta chains from one sample sequenced in a study of blood T cell repertoires in COVID-19. Assay: immunoSEQ multiplex PCR; the TCRdb copy retains only in-frame clones and omits some. The sample shows 140,000 or so clones, around 82% of them seen only once. Input material: peripheral blood. The receptor source for this set is a human donor in a cohort sampled during active COVID-19.

The chain couples TRBV10-1 to TRBJ1-6; TRBD1 is a possible D gene (5 bases). Germline loops: CDR1 WNHNN, CDR2 SYGVQD (reference sequence). Trimming shortened V by 6 bases and J by 8 bases, and 14 bases separated the two germline ends. There are 14 residues in the CDR3. As DNA, the CDR3 is TGCGCCAGCAGACTTCCGGAAGGGGATTCACCCCTCCACTTT. It specifies CASRLPEGDSPLHF.

This chain joins TRBV19 and TRBJ2-3; possible D gene TRBD2, 6 bases. V was cut by 3 bases and J by 5 bases, with 9 bases left in between. Germline V lookup: CDR1 LNHDA, CDR2 SQIVND (reference sequence). CDR3 length: 13 residues. CDR3 residues: CASSIRRGDTQYF. In nucleotides, the CDR3 is TGTGCCAGTAGTATTCGGAGGGGAGATACGCAGTATTTT.

This rearrangement joins TRBV3-1 (or the pseudogene TRBV3-2) to TRBJ2-3; 8 bases are shared with TRBD2. The V and J ends lost 6 bases and 0 bases, in that order; junction bases with no gene match: 5. The CDR3 runs 15 residues. Germline CDR1 reads LGHDT; CDR2 reads YNNKEL (reference sequence). CDR3 sequence (DNA): TGTGCCAGCAGACCCGCTAGCGGGAGCACAGATACGCAGTATTTT. The encoded protein is CASRPASGSTDTQYF.

The CDR3 DNA reads TGCAGTGCTGAGGAGAATCTTGGCTACACCTTC. Amino acids: CSAEENLGYTF. The rearrangement links TRBV20-1 to TRBJ1-2; D gene unclear. The V end was cut by 5 bases, the J end by 7 bases, with 11 bases between. CDR1 is DFQATT and CDR2 is SNEGSKA in the germline V gene (reference sequence). The CDR3 covers 11 residues.

The V call is TRBV20-1, the J call TRBJ1-3; D remains ambiguous. CDR3 length equals 11 residues. Germline V gene data show CDR1 as DFQATT and CDR2 as SNEGSKA (reference sequence). The V end was cut by 3 bases, the J end by 3 bases, with 3 bases between. CDR3 sequence (DNA): TGCAGTGCTAGTTATGGAAACACCATATATTTT. Translated: CSASYGNTIYF.

V usage is TRBV5-4 and J usage is TRBJ1-4; tentative D call: TRBD1 (6 bases). Trimming left V 2 bases short and J 6 bases short, with 11 bases between. The CDR3 length is 14 residues. CDR1 and CDR2 (germline): SGHNT, YYREEE (reference sequence). The CDR3 loop reads CASSLGGWDEKLFF. CDR3 in DNA: TGTGCCAGCAGCTTAGGGGGTTGGGATGAAAAACTGTTTTTT.

J is TRBJ2-3 and V is TRBV5-1; 8 positions match TRBD2. V gave up 4 bases and J gave up 3 bases; unmatched junction bases: 4. CDR1 and CDR2 from the germline V gene are SGHRS and YFSETQ. The CDR3 covers 14 residues. The CDR3 DNA is TGCGCCAGCAGCCCCGGGGGGGGGACAGATACGCAGTATTTT. Residues: CASSPGGGTDTQYF.

This clone has just one count. The V call is TRBV9, the J call TRBJ1-2; 12 nucleotides match TRBD1. Germline CDR1 and CDR2: SGDLS and YYNGEE. V shed 5 bases, J shed 7 bases, and the junction held 9 bases outside the gene matches. This CDR3 is built from 15 residues. The CDR3 DNA is TGTGCCAGCAGTAGGGCCGGGACAGGGGGCTCTGGCTACACCTTC. Protein product: CASSRAGTGGSGYTF.

This clone was observed once. The rearrangement uses TRBV6-5 and TRBJ2-7; 9 bases are shared with TRBD2. Germline trimming cut 10 bases from V and 3 bases from J; bases unmatched to any gene: 7. The CDR3 contains 13 residues. Germline values: CDR1 MNHEY, CDR2 SVGAGI. The CDR3 bases are TGTGCCACCAGAGAGACTAGCGGCTACGAGCAGTACTTC. Residues: CATRETSGYEQYF.

This chain uses TRBV6-5 with TRBJ2-5; 9 nucleotides match TRBD1. Germline V lookup: CDR1 MNHEY, CDR2 SVGAGI. CDR3 length equals 15 residues. Trimming removed 6 bases from V and 5 bases from J; junction bases left unmatched: 10. The CDR3 DNA reads as TGTGCCAGCAGCTCGGGACAGGGAGTAGTCGAGACCCAGTACTTC. Translating gives CASSSGQGVVETQYF.

The chain couples TRBV5-1 to TRBJ2-5; D is perhaps TRBD2 (7 bases). V shed 2 bases and J shed 5 bases, with 16 bases lying between them. CDR1 is SGHRS and CDR2 is YFSETQ in the germline V gene. CDR3 length equals 15 residues. The CDR3 DNA reads TGCGCCAGCAGCTTAGTTAGCCGGGGGGCTGAGACCCAGTACTTC. Its translation: CASSLVSRGAETQYF.

The rearrangement joins TRBV14 to TRBJ2-7, with D tentatively TRBD1 (6 bases). This CDR3 is 12 amino acids long. V lost 4 bases and J 6 bases, leaving 10 bases between the germline ends. CDR1 is SGHDN, CDR2 FVKESK, per germline. In DNA form, the CDR3 reads TGTGCCAGCAGCCTCCGACAGGCCGAGCAGTACTTC. It translates to CASSLRQAEQYF.

J is TRBJ1-1 and V is TRBV14; 12 nucleotides agree with TRBD1. Trimming cost V 6 bases and J 3 bases; bases outside gene matches: 2. In germline, CDR1 is SGHDN, CDR2 FVKESK. This CDR3 contains 14 residues. The CDR3 spells CASRGQGAYTEAFF. DNA of the CDR3: TGTGCCAGCAGGGGACAGGGGGCCTACACTGAAGCTTTCTTT.

The chain uses TRBV19 and TRBJ1-4; 7 bases line up with TRBD1. The CDR3 contains 13 residues. CDR1 LNHDA and CDR2 SQIVND come from the germline V gene (reference sequence). V lost 6 bases, J lost 5 bases, and 3 bases stayed unmatched. CDR3 amino acids: CASSRQGNEKLFF. DNA for the CDR3: TGTGCCAGTAGCAGACAGGGAAATGAAAAACTGTTTTTT.

The V and J genes are TRBV3-1 (or the pseudogene TRBV3-2) and TRBJ1-4; possibly TRBD1 for D (6 bases). The CDR3 is 15 residues long. Germline CDR1 and CDR2: LGHDT and YNNKEL (reference sequence). Trimming removed 0 bases from V and 3 bases from J, with 8 bases in between. The CDR3 DNA sequence: TGTGCCAGCAGCCAAGAACAGGGTGCTAATGAAAAACTGTTTTTT. Amino acids: CASSQEQGANEKLFF.

V usage is TRBV5-1 and J usage is TRBJ2-7; 9 bases fit TRBD1. With V trimmed by 0 bases and J by 6 bases, 16 bases remained unmatched. CDR1 and CDR2 from the germline V gene are SGHRS and YFSETQ. This CDR3 spans 18 amino acids. The CDR3 DNA sequence: TGCGCCAGCAGCTTGGAGGGACAGGGAGAGGGCCCAACTACCGAGCAGTACTTC. Protein: CASSLEGQGEGPTTEQYF.

The chain carries TRBV10-3 and TRBJ1-1, with D perhaps matching TRBD1 (5 bases). Trimming shortened V by 9 bases and J by 2 bases, and 13 bases separated the two germline ends. This CDR3 spans 13 amino acids. In germline, CDR1 is ENHRY, CDR2 SYGVKD. This chain's CDR3 is CAITLTVNTEAFF. The CDR3 region has the DNA TGTGCCATTACATTGACAGTCAACACTGAAGCTTTCTTT.

The V and J genes are TRBV5-1 and TRBJ2-1; 7 bases are a match to TRBD1. Germline trimming cut 0 bases from V and 3 bases from J; bases unmatched to any gene: 3. Germline V CDR1 and CDR2: SGHRS, YFSETQ. The CDR3 has 15 amino acids. CDR3 bases: TGCGCCAGCAGCTTGGGGGACAGCCACTACAATGAGCAGTTCTTC. The encoded protein is CASSLGDSHYNEQFF.

Concerning this clone: An end of the junction differs from the germline gene, which may be a read error. The rearrangement links TRBV6-5 to TRBJ1-2; 8 bases are shared with TRBD1. CDR1 is MNHEY and CDR2 is SVGAGI in the germline V gene. CDR3 length: 12 amino acids. The CDR3 here is CGTGSGGYRYTF. In DNA, the CDR3 is TGTGGGACAGGGTCGGGCGGCTATCGCTACACCTTC.

The J gene is TRBJ2-2, the V gene TRBV9; 9 bases match TRBD1. The germline V gene has CDR1 SGDLS and CDR2 YYNGEE. The CDR3 runs 14 residues. Trimming cost V 3 bases and J 4 bases; bases outside gene matches: 1. CDR3 residues: CASSATGGTGELFF. As DNA, the CDR3 is TGTGCCAGCAGCGCGACAGGGGGCACCGGGGAGCTGTTTTTT. The whole variable domain, remainder taken from reference TRBV9 and TRBJ2-2, is DSGVTQTPKHLITATGQRVTLRCSPRSGDLSVYWYQQSLDQGLQFLIQYYNGEERAKGNILERFSAQQFPDLHSELNLSSLELGDSALYFCASSATGGTGELFFGEGSRLTVL.

This clone was detected once. The CDR3 DNA follows: TGCGCCAGCAGCCAAGGGACACCGAACACCGGGGAGCTGTTTTTT. Translation gives CASSQGTPNTGELFF. This rearrangement joins TRBV4-1 to TRBJ2-2; the D gene is possibly TRBD1 (5 bases). The germline CDR1 and CDR2 sequences are MGHRA and YSYEKL. The V end lost 1 base, the J end lost 0 bases, and 6 bases lay between the germline ends. The CDR3 covers 15 residues.

This chain's CDR3 is CASSWTSGEETQYF. The CDR3, as DNA: TGTGCCAGCTCGTGGACTAGCGGGGAAGAGACCCAGTACTTC. The rearrangement joins TRBV18 to TRBJ2-5, with 12 bases lining up with TRBD2. The CDR3 is 14 residues long. Per germline, CDR1 KGHSH and CDR2 LQKENI. The V segment lost 6 bases and the J segment 3 bases; nucleotides outside the gene matches: 2. The full variable domain, with the rest looked up from reference TRBV18 and TRBJ2-5, is NAGVMQNPRHLVRRRGQEARLRCSPMKGHSHVYWYRQLPEEGLKFMVYLQKENIIDESGMPKERFSAEFPKEGPSILRIQQVVRGDSAAYFCASSWTSGEETQYFGPGTRLLVL.

J is TRBJ2-1 and V is TRBV7-2; TRBD2 matches at 12 bases. The CDR3 has 16 amino acids. Germline trimming cut 5 bases from V and 3 bases from J; bases unmatched to any gene: 5. Per the germline V gene, CDR1 is SGHTA and CDR2 is FQGNSA. The CDR3 DNA follows: TGTGCCAGCAGCACCGGACTAGCGGGGAGCTACAATGAGCAGTTCTTC. Amino acid sequence: CASSTGLAGSYNEQFF.

The V gene is TRBV6-2 or TRBV6-3, the J gene TRBJ1-3; TRBD1 aligns across 7 bases. Germline CDR1 MNHEY, CDR2 SVGEGT. V dropped 5 bases and J dropped 0; count of bases not matched to a gene: 7. The CDR3 has 16 amino acids. The CDR3 sequence: CASSVGTDHSGNTIYF. The CDR3 bases are TGTGCCAGCAGTGTCGGGACAGACCACTCTGGAAACACCATATATTTT.

V usage is TRBV7-9 and J usage is TRBJ2-3; 7 positions match TRBD1. This CDR3 contains 13 residues. CDR1 is SEHNR and CDR2 is FQNEAQ in the germline V gene (reference sequence). J gave up 9 bases and V 7 bases, and 10 bases lay outside the gene matches. The CDR3 protein is CASILPSGQTQYF. The CDR3 DNA reads as TGTGCCAGCATCCTTCCGTCGGGACAGACGCAGTATTTT.

This clone was seen a single time. This chain links TRBV11-2 with TRBJ2-4, with 8 positions matching TRBD1. V was pared by 1 base and J by 4 bases, with 3 bases of the junction left unmatched. This CDR3 contains 15 residues. Germline V gene lookup returns CDR1 SGHAT and CDR2 FQNNGV. The CDR3 is CASSLVWTGKNIQYF. The CDR3 DNA sequence: TGTGCCAGCAGCTTAGTCTGGACAGGGAAAAACATTCAGTACTTC. The complete variable domain, with remaining parts taken from reference TRBV11-2 and TRBJ2-4, reads EAGVAQSPRYKIIEKRQSVAFWCNPISGHATLYWYQQILGQGPKLLIQFQNNGVVDDSQLPKDRFSAERLKGVDSTLKIQPAKLEDSAVYLCASSLVWTGKNIQYFGAGTRLSVL.

This chain joins TRBV5-1 and TRBJ1-1, with 8 nucleotides matching TRBD1. V trimming: 4 bases; J trimming: 3 bases; junction bases outside the gene matches: 5. The CDR3 covers 14 residues. CDR1 is SGHRS and CDR2 is YFSETQ in the germline V gene. Written as DNA, the CDR3 is TGCGCCAGCAGCCAAGACAGGGGCTACACTGAAGCTTTCTTT. It specifies CASSQDRGYTEAFF.

This clone was observed a handful of times. The rearrangement uses TRBV11-2 and TRBJ1-1; 9 nucleotides match TRBD1. Germline V CDR1 and CDR2: SGHAT, FQNNGV. V gave up 5 bases and J gave up 4 bases; unmatched junction bases: 2. This CDR3 is built from 13 residues. CDR3 region: CASSQDRGTEAFF. The CDR3 DNA is TGTGCCAGCAGCCAGGACAGGGGCACTGAAGCTTTCTTT.